This is a list of T cell receptor beta chains from one sample in a study of CD8+ T cells in alopecia areata. The data were produced by immunoSEQ multiplex PCR, yet TCRdb's version contains in-frame clones alone and is incomplete. The table has 150,000 to 200,000 clones, 55% seen once. The sample was CD4+ T cells sorted from blood. These receptors were taken from a human donor in good health. Each CDR3 is given with its conserved first and last residue. A D gene is named only where the DNA matches it firmly. Rows may omit the clone size; those that give it use once, few, many or a size class.

v_gene: TRBV5-1
abundance: -
d_gene: -
j_gene: TRBJ1-2
CDR3aa: CASSPIDGYGYTF
CDR3nt: TGCGCCAGCAGCCCGATTGACGGCTATGGCTACACCTTC

v_gene: TRBV5-4
abundance: -
d_gene: TRBD2
j_gene: TRBJ2-1
CDR3aa: CASSGGLAGPNNEQFF
CDR3nt: TGTGCCAGCAGCGGCGGGCTAGCGGGGCCCAATAATGAGCAGTTCTTC

v_gene: TRBV25-1
abundance: -
d_gene: -
j_gene: TRBJ1-2
CDR3aa: CASTEGYGYTF
CDR3nt: TGTGCCAGCACTGAGGGATATGGCTACACCTTC

v_gene: TRBV2
abundance: few
d_gene: -
j_gene: TRBJ2-4
CDR3aa: CASSEEGNIQYF
CDR3nt: TGTGCCAGCAGTGAGGAGGGAAACATTCAGTACTTC

v_gene: TRBV6-5
abundance: -
d_gene: -
j_gene: TRBJ2-3
CDR3aa: CASSYSSGYTDTQYF
CDR3nt: TGTGCCAGCAGTTACTCTAGCGGCTACACAGATACGCAGTATTTT

v_gene: TRBV29-1
abundance: few
d_gene: -
j_gene: TRBJ2-6
CDR3aa: CSVTSHRGAGANVLTF
CDR3nt: TGCAGCGTTACCTCCCATCGAGGGGCTGGGGCCAACGTCCTGACTTTC

v_gene: TRBV5-6
abundance: -
d_gene: -
j_gene: TRBJ2-7
CDR3aa: CASRHSRDGLPYEQYF
CDR3nt: TGTGCCAGCAGGCACTCCCGGGACGGCCTACCCTACGAGCAGTACTTC

v_gene: TRBV29-1
abundance: -
d_gene: TRBD2
j_gene: TRBJ2-7
CDR3aa: CSAGGTREWEQYF
CDR3nt: TGCAGCGCCGGTGGGACTAGGGAATGGGAGCAGTACTTC

v_gene: TRBV29-1
abundance: -
d_gene: -
j_gene: TRBJ1-1
CDR3aa: CSVEVLTTEAFF
CDR3nt: TGCAGCGTTGAAGTTCTGACAACTGAAGCTTTCTTT

v_gene: TRBV7-8
abundance: -
d_gene: -
j_gene: TRBJ2-7
CDR3aa: CASSLIFTTGPYEQYF
CDR3nt: TGTGCCAGCAGCCTCATCTTTACGACAGGACCCTACGAGCAGTACTTC

v_gene: TRBV29-1
abundance: -
d_gene: TRBD1
j_gene: TRBJ2-5
CDR3aa: CSVPQGDRGDETQYF
CDR3nt: TGCAGCGTCCCCCAGGGGGACAGGGGCGACGAGACCCAGTACTTC

v_gene: TRBV29-1
abundance: -
d_gene: TRBD1
j_gene: TRBJ2-7
CDR3aa: CSVEELTGAEQYF
CDR3nt: TGCAGCGTTGAAGAACTAACAGGGGCCGAGCAGTACTTC

v_gene: TRBV29-1
abundance: few
d_gene: -
j_gene: TRBJ2-7
CDR3aa: CSVVYPTGEQYF
CDR3nt: TGCAGCGTTGTCTATCCGACGGGAGAGCAGTACTTC

v_gene: TRBV4-1
abundance: -
d_gene: TRBD2
j_gene: TRBJ2-3
CDR3aa: CASSHSHSGSGINTQYF
CDR3nt: TGCGCCAGCAGCCACTCCCATAGCGGGAGTGGCATAAATACGCAGTATTTT

v_gene: TRBV29-1
abundance: few
d_gene: -
j_gene: TRBJ1-1
CDR3aa: CSVASGRSITEAFF
CDR3nt: TGCAGCGTTGCGTCGGGCAGGTCTATAACTGAAGCTTTCTTT

v_gene: TRBV29-1
abundance: few
d_gene: -
j_gene: TRBJ2-1
CDR3aa: CSVEGWAPNEQFF
CDR3nt: TGCAGCGTTGAAGGTTGGGCCCCCAATGAGCAGTTCTTC

v_gene: TRBV7-9
abundance: -
d_gene: -
j_gene: TRBJ2-5
CDR3aa: CASSLTFQETQYF
CDR3nt: TGTGCCAGCAGCTTGACATTCCAAGAGACCCAGTACTTC